This T cell receptor beta chain was recovered during a study of shared T cell receptors in the human thymus. Trimming shortened V by 1 base and J by 4 bases, and 8 bases separated the two germline ends. CDR3 length: 13 amino acids. Per the germline V gene, CDR1 is LGHNT and CDR2 is FRNRAP. The data were produced by immunoSEQ multiplex PCR, yet TCRdb's version contains in-frame clones alone and is incomplete. The sample gives approximately 660,000 clones, 88% of which show up once; about 0.01% is in the top ten. These sequences were also reported in another study, on human thymus T cells. That source adds: Healthy Finnish infants undergoing corrective surgery for congenital heart defects were used as donors. The thymus tissue came from resections taken during corrective heart surgery. The authors found apparently biased V and J gene usage in thymic and blood repertoires. As related research reported, thymic repertoires overlapped highly among unrelated individuals.

The sequence came from a boy under two years old with a congenital heart defect. Sequences were obtained from thymocytes. The chain uses TRBV12-5 and TRBJ2-7, with a tentative D call TRBD1 (6 bases). For the CDR3, the DNA is TGTGCTAGTGGTTTGGACAGGGTTTACGAGCAGTACTTC. Translated: CASGLDRVYEQYF.